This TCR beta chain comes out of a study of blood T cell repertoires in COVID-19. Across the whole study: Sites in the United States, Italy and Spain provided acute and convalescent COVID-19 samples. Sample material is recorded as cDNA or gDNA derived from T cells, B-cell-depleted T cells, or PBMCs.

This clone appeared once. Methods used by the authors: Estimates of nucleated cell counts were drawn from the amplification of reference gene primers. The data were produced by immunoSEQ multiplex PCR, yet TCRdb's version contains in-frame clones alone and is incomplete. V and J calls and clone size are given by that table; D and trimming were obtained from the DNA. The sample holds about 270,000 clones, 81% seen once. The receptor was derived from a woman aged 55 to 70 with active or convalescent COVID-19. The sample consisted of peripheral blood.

In DNA, the CDR3 is TGTGCCACCGCTACGGGGGTTATAGTAGGCACCGGGGAGCTGTTTTTT. Amino acids: CATATGVIVGTGELFF. The rearrangement uses TRBV15 and TRBJ2-2; possibly TRBD2 for D (6 bases). The CDR3 sequence is 16 residues long. V gave up 8 bases and J gave up 4 bases, with 20 bases separating them. Germline V CDR1 and CDR2: LNHNV, YYDKDF (reference sequence). Drawing the rest from reference TRBV15 and TRBJ2-2, the complete variable domain is DAMVIQNPRYQVTQFGKPVTLSCSQTLNHNVMYWYQQKSSQAPKLLFHYYDKDFNNEADTPDNFQSRRPNTSFCFLDIRSPGLGDTAMYLCATATGVIVGTGELFFGEGSRLTVL.